These T cell receptor beta chains were read from a single sample in a study of blood T cell repertoires in COVID-19. The data were produced by immunoSEQ multiplex PCR, yet TCRdb's version contains in-frame clones alone and is incomplete. The sample records fewer than 500,000 clones, roughly nine tenths being singletons. Sequencing was carried out using PBMCs or T cells enriched from blood (not recorded which). Receptor source: a woman aged 18-29 years who had recovered from COVID-19. The CDR3 runs from the conserved cysteine through the conserved F or W. Each record gives: V gene, D gene, clone size, J gene, CDR3 DNA, CDR3 protein. D genes are given only for firm matches. Clone sizes are given selectively: once, few, many, or a class where the clone is expanded.

TRBV15	NA	NA	TRBJ1-2	TGTGCCACCAGCAGAGATTACGCAGGGAATGGCTACACCTTC	CATSRDYAGNGYTF
TRBV2	TRBD2	NA	TRBJ2-7	TGTGCCGGTTGTGGGCTAGCGGGAACCTACGAGCAGTACTTC	CAGCGLAGTYEQYF
TRBV5-1	NA	NA	TRBJ2-5	TGCGCCAGCAGCTGGCTCCTAGCTTCGGAGACCCAGTACTTC	CASSWLLASETQYF
TRBV6-5	TRBD1	NA	TRBJ2-3	TGTGCCACGCACAGGGGAGATACGCAGTATTTT	CATHRGDTQYF
TRBV5-6	TRBD1	few	TRBJ1-2	TGTGCCAGCAGCTTGAGACAGGGTGGCTACACCTTC	CASSLRQGGYTF
TRBV3-1/TRBV3-2	NA	NA	TRBJ2-5	TGTGCCAGCAGCCAAGCGGGCGGGTTTAAAGAGACCCAGTACTTC	CASSQAGGFKETQYF
TRBV27	TRBD2	NA	TRBJ2-3	TGTGCCAGCCTCAATGCGGGGGGCGAGGATACGCAGTATTTT	CASLNAGGEDTQYF
TRBV7-2	TRBD1	NA	TRBJ2-7	TGTGCCAGCAGCTTAGCTGGACAGGTGAGTTCCTACGAGCAGTACTTC	CASSLAGQVSSYEQYF
TRBV12-5	NA	NA	TRBJ1-6	TGTGCTAGTGTGGACAGATATAATTCACCCCTCCACTTT	CASVDRYNSPLHF
TRBV9	NA	NA	TRBJ2-5	TGTGCCAGCAGCGTAGGCCCGCGAGGAGATCAAGAGACCCAGTACTTC	CASSVGPRGDQETQYF
TRBV5-1	TRBD2	NA	TRBJ2-1	TGCGCCAGCAGCCCTTGGAGCGGGGGGGACAATGAGCAGTTCTTC	CASSPWSGGDNEQFF
TRBV6-5	TRBD1	NA	TRBJ1-5	TGTGCCAGCAGTCCTACAGGGGGCAACGATCAGCCCCAGCATTTT	CASSPTGGNDQPQHF
TRBV30	NA	once	TRBJ1-3	TGTGCCTGGAGCGGAGGGTCTGGAAACACCATATATTTT	CAWSGGSGNTIYF
TRBV7-8	NA	NA	TRBJ2-1	TGTGCCAGCAAAGGAGGCTTATACAATGAGCAGTTCTTC	CASKGGLYNEQFF
TRBV3-1/TRBV3-2	TRBD2	NA	TRBJ2-3	TGTGCCAGCAGCCAAGTGAGCGGGGGGCTGGGGGATACGCAGTATTTT	CASSQVSGGLGDTQYF
TRBV11-2	TRBD2	NA	TRBJ2-2	TGTGCCAGCAGCCCAACGGACACTAGCGGGGCGAACACCGGGGAGCTGTTTTTT	CASSPTDTSGANTGELFF
TRBV4-1	NA	NA	TRBJ2-2	TGCGCCAGCAGCCTTCCCGTAAGGGCGGGCACCGGGGAGCTGTTTTTT	CASSLPVRAGTGELFF
TRBV30	NA	NA	TRBJ2-5	TGTGCCTGGAGCTCCCGGGAGACCCAGTACTTC	CAWSSRETQYF
TRBV10-3	NA	once	TRBJ1-1	TGTGCCACGCTGTACTCAGGTAACACTGAAGCTTTCTTT	CATLYSGNTEAFF
TRBV5-3	NA	once	TRBJ2-3	TGTGCCAGAAGCTCGCGAATTCGAGATACGCAGTATTTT	CARSSRIRDTQYF
TRBV19	NA	NA	TRBJ1-2	TGTGCCAGTAGTATGAATGGAGCTCCATATGGCTACACCTTC	CASSMNGAPYGYTF
TRBV28	NA	few	TRBJ2-5	TGTGCCACCCACTCGCTAAAGGAGGAACACCAAGAGACCCAGTACTTC	CATHSLKEEHQETQYF
TRBV5-1	NA	once	TRBJ1-5	TGCGCCAGCAGCTTAGGCGCAGGACAGCCCCAGCATTTT	CASSLGAGQPQHF
TRBV19	NA	few	TRBJ2-1	TGTGCCAGTAGTCCCCCACCGGGGAGGGGGGGCCATGAGCAGTTCTTC	CASSPPPGRGGHEQFF
TRBV6-5	NA	many	TRBJ1-1	TGTGCCAGCACTGTCGGTGGGGGCGACACTGAAGCTTTCTTT	CASTVGGGDTEAFF
TRBV19	TRBD2	NA	TRBJ2-2	TGTGCCAGTAGTATTCTTAGCGGGGATAACACCGGGGAGCTGTTTTTT	CASSILSGDNTGELFF
TRBV13	NA	NA	TRBJ1-1	TGTGCCAGCGCCCCCGGAGGGGAGATGAACACTGAAGCTTTCTTT	CASAPGGEMNTEAFF
TRBV12-5	TRBD2	NA	TRBJ2-1	TGTGCTAGTGGAAGGGACTACTACAATGAGCAGTTCTTC	CASGRDYYNEQFF
TRBV5-1	NA	NA	TRBJ1-2	TGCGCCAGCAGCTTGGAGGGCAGGGGCTATGGCTACACCTTC	CASSLEGRGYGYTF
TRBV2	NA	NA	TRBJ2-1	TGTGCCAGCAGCCGGAGGAGGGTGGGTCTTCTCAGCTCCTACAATGAGCAGTTCTTC	CASSRRRVGLLSSYNEQFF
TRBV19	NA	NA	TRBJ1-2	TGTGCCAGTAGTCGCGGGGTGACCGGCTACACCTTC	CASSRGVTGYTF
TRBV19	NA	NA	TRBJ1-5	TGTGCCAGCTCTAACAGGGATCAGCCCCAGCATTTT	CASSNRDQPQHF
TRBV9	NA	NA	TRBJ2-7	TGTGCCAGCAGTGACCCCAGAGCGTCCCCCTACGAGCAGTACTTC	CASSDPRASPYEQYF
TRBV7-9	NA	NA	TRBJ1-5	TGTGCCAGCAGCTTAGCCTCACAGGGAAGCAATCAGCCCCAGCATTTT	CASSLASQGSNQPQHF
TRBV11-2	NA	NA	TRBJ1-1	TGTGCCAGCAGCCCCAAGTCGGGAGAGGGACGCTATGGTGAAGCTTTCTTT	CASSPKSGEGRYGEAFF
TRBV7-9	NA	NA	TRBJ2-5	TGTGCCAGCAGCATTGCCACAGGGCAAGAGACCCAGTACTTC	CASSIATGQETQYF
TRBV7-8	NA	NA	TRBJ1-2	TGTGCCAGCAGCTTTCGAGGGTTCGGGACTTTTAATGGCTACACCTTC	CASSFRGFGTFNGYTF
TRBV6-5	TRBD1	NA	TRBJ2-7	TGTGCCAGCAGTCCACAGGGGAAGGACGAGCAGTACTTC	CASSPQGKDEQYF
TRBV30	NA	NA	TRBJ2-2	TGTGCCTGGAGTGGGCGGGGGGAGCTGTTTTTT	CAWSGRGELFF
TRBV2	TRBD2	NA	TRBJ2-5	TGTGCCAGCAGTGAAGCGGGGACTAGCGGGGGGTACCAAGAGACCCAGTACTTC	CASSEAGTSGGYQETQYF
TRBV5-1	NA	NA	TRBJ2-6	TGCGCCAGCAGGACGGGGAGCTCTGGGGCCAACGTCCTGACTTTC	CASRTGSSGANVLTF
TRBV21-1	NA	NA	TRBJ1-2	TGTGCCCCCACTTCGGACAGGGCTAACTATGGCTACACCTTC	CAPTSDRANYGYTF
TRBV7-2	NA	NA	TRBJ2-7	TGTGCCAGCAGCTCCAACAGGGTCTCCTACGAGCAGTACTTC	CASSSNRVSYEQYF
TRBV5-1	NA	NA	TRBJ1-2	TGCGCCAGCAGCTTGGCGGGGGGTCTAGCCGACTATGGCTACACCTTC	CASSLAGGLADYGYTF
TRBV28	NA	NA	TRBJ1-1	TGTGCCAGCAGTTTACTAGGGGGAAACACTGAAGCTTTCTTT	CASSLLGGNTEAFF
TRBV5-4	NA	NA	TRBJ2-3	TGTGCCAGCAGCTCTTTAACAGATACGCAGTATTTT	CASSSLTDTQYF
TRBV6-5	NA	once	TRBJ1-5	TGTGCCAGCAGTAAGGAACAGTCACAGCCCCAGCATTTT	CASSKEQSQPQHF
TRBV6-4	NA	NA	TRBJ2-1	TGTGCCAGCAGTGAAGAGGAGGGCGAGCAGTTCTTC	CASSEEEGEQFF
TRBV5-1	TRBD2	NA	TRBJ2-1	TGCGCCAGCAGACCAGGACTAGCGGGGGATGAGCAGTTCTTC	CASRPGLAGDEQFF
TRBV2	NA	few	TRBJ1-1	TGTGCCAGCAGTATTACAGGGAGAGGCGGGACTGAAGCTTTCTTT	CASSITGRGGTEAFF
TRBV11-2	NA	few	TRBJ2-5	TGTGCCAGCAGCCCGGGATCGAAAGAGACCCAGTACTTC	CASSPGSKETQYF
TRBV6-5	TRBD1	NA	TRBJ1-1	TGTGCCAGCAGTTCCCTGACAGGGGGGAGTGAAGCTTTCTTT	CASSSLTGGSEAFF
TRBV10-2	NA	NA	TRBJ1-2	TGCGCCACCCGAGCCGAGAAAAACTATGGCTACACCTTC	CATRAEKNYGYTF
TRBV7-2	TRBD1	once	TRBJ2-5	TGTGCCAGCAGCGCGACAGGGACAGAGACCCAGTACTTC	CASSATGTETQYF
TRBV6-5	NA	NA	TRBJ1-2	TGTGCCAGCCTACAGGGACATCGGGTGGAGGGCTACACCTTC	CASLQGHRVEGYTF
TRBV24-1	NA	NA	TRBJ1-5	TGTGCCACCAGTGATGGTGCAGTCTCGAACAATCAGCCCCAGCATTTT	CATSDGAVSNNQPQHF
TRBV5-1	TRBD2	NA	TRBJ2-2	TGCGCCAGCAGCCCTCGCGGGGGAGGGGTTACCGGGGAGCTGTTTTTT	CASSPRGGGVTGELFF
TRBV7-2	TRBD2	NA	TRBJ2-1	TGTGCCAGCAGCCGGGAACTAGCGGGGGGGGAAAGGTTCTTC	CASSRELAGGERFF
TRBV18	NA	NA	TRBJ1-4	TGTGCCAGCTCACCATGGGCCAGGGTGGCGATTGAAAAACTGTTTTTT	CASSPWARVAIEKLFF
TRBV5-1	TRBD1	NA	TRBJ1-1	TGCGCCAGCAGCCCGGGGGACAGTTTATACACTGAAGCTTTCTTT	CASSPGDSLYTEAFF